These 32 T cell receptor beta chains were sequenced from one sample in a study of blood T cell repertoires in COVID-19 (dated by TCRdb to about 2020). The library came from the immunoSEQ multiplex PCR assay. What TCRdb holds here is the immuneACCESS table cut down to in-frame rearrangements. Part of the clones is not present; checked against another copy, under half of the missing clones reflect an unresolved V gene, and the others are unexplained. The sample contains around 53,000 clones, 65% to 85% of them found a single time. Together, the top ten hold roughly two fifths of the sample. The source material was peripheral blood. The receptors were gathered from a man between 70 and 80 years old with active or convalescent COVID-19.

The chain uses TRBV27 and TRBJ1-1; the D is unclear. Germline CDR1 reads MNHEY; CDR2 reads SMNVEV (reference sequence). The CDR3 has 18 amino acids. With 5 bases removed from V and 0 bases from J, the gap between germline ends came to 22 bases. The CDR3 DNA reads TGTGCCAGCAGTCCTCAGAGCCCGGGGAGCCACATGAACACTGAAGCTTTCTTT. Translation: CASSPQSPGSHMNTEAFF.

V and J are TRBV5-1 and TRBJ2-5; TRBD1 matches 11 bases. The CDR3 extends over 14 amino acids. Germline values: CDR1 SGHRS, CDR2 YFSETQ. The trim removed 4 bases at V and 4 bases at J, leaving 3 bases unmatched. CDR3 DNA: TGCGCCAGCAGCCAGGACAGGGGGCGAGAGACCCAGTACTTC. Amino acids: CASSQDRGRETQYF.

The chain uses TRBV7-2 and TRBJ2-7; perhaps TRBD1 as D (6 bases). From germline, CDR1 is SGHTA and CDR2 FQGNSA. Between the trimmed V and J ends, which lost 6 bases and 0 bases, there was a span of 18 bases. This CDR3 comprises 16 residues. CDR3 loop: CASRLSSGDSSYEQYF. The CDR3 bases are TGTGCCAGCAGGTTATCGTCAGGGGATTCCTCCTACGAGCAGTACTTC.

This clone was counted once. The chain links TRBV12-3 or TRBV12-4 to TRBJ1-2; a possible D gene is TRBD1 (5 bases). The germline V and J ends were trimmed by 6 bases and 4 bases, with 12 bases remaining between them. The CDR3 contains 13 residues. This chain's CDR3 is CASSPTGGYGYTF. DNA of the CDR3: TGTGCCAGCAGCCCCACAGGCGGCTATGGCTACACCTTC.

The CDR3 region is CASSLQGFENTEAFF. Written as DNA, the CDR3 is TGTGCCAGCAGCTTACAGGGGTTTGAGAACACTGAAGCTTTCTTT. The V call is TRBV11-2, the J call TRBJ1-1; weak D call: TRBD1 (6 bases). The CDR3 spans 15 residues. Germline V gives CDR1 SGHAT, CDR2 FQNNGV. The germline V and J ends were trimmed by 2 bases and 1 base, with 11 bases remaining between them. Based on the CDR3 plus reference TRBV11-2 and TRBJ1-1, the full variable domain is EAGVAQSPRYKIIEKRQSVAFWCNPISGHATLYWYQQILGQGPKLLIQFQNNGVVDDSQLPKDRFSAERLKGVDSTLKIQPAKLEDSAVYLCASSLQGFENTEAFFGQGTRLTVV.

This rearrangement joins TRBV3-1 (or the pseudogene TRBV3-2) to TRBJ2-1; TRBD1 matches at 8 bases. Germline values: CDR1 LGHDT, CDR2 YNNKEL (reference sequence). This CDR3 region has 15 residues. The ends lost 3 bases at V and 2 bases at J; junction bases unmatched: 3. The CDR3 bases are TGTGCCAGCAGCCAGACGGGACAGGCCTACAATGAGCAGTTCTTC. This encodes CASSQTGQAYNEQFF.

This clone was detected only once. The V call is TRBV7-2, the J call TRBJ1-2; TRBD1 aligns across 7 bases. This CDR3 contains 12 residues. V trimming: 5 bases; J trimming: 6 bases; junction bases outside the gene matches: 3. CDR1 is SGHTA, CDR2 FQGNSA, per germline. CDR3 nucleotide sequence: TGTGCCAGCAGCGGACAGGACCATGGCTACACCTTC. It specifies CASSGQDHGYTF.

This clone was found once. The chain carries TRBV5-1 and TRBJ2-1; 11 nucleotides match TRBD2. J gave up 0 bases and V 0 bases, and 5 bases lay outside the gene matches. CDR1 is SGHRS, CDR2 YFSETQ, per germline. The CDR3 loop spans 18 amino acids. CDR3 bases: TGCGCCAGCAGCTTGGGACTAGCGGGGTCCCGCTCCTACAATGAGCAGTTCTTC. It yields the protein CASSLGLAGSRSYNEQFF. Variable domain in full (rest from reference TRBV5-1 and TRBJ2-1): KAGVTQTPRYLIKTRGQQVTLSCSPISGHRSVSWYQQTPGQGLQFLFEYFSETQRNKGNFPGRFSGRQFSNSRSEMNVSTLELGDSALYLCASSLGLAGSRSYNEQFFGPGTRLTVL.

This clone was observed once. V gene TRBV3-1 (or the pseudogene TRBV3-2) combines with J gene TRBJ1-6; no clear D. Per the germline V gene, CDR1 is LGHDT and CDR2 is YNNKEL (reference sequence). The CDR3 has 16 residues. The V gene lost 3 bases and the J gene lost 8 bases, with 17 bases spanning the gap. The CDR3 DNA reads as TGTGCCAGCAGCCACTACGAGGGCCGTTGGGATTCACCCCTCCACTTT. It codes for CASSHYEGRWDSPLHF.

V usage is TRBV6-6 and J usage is TRBJ2-7; TRBD1 agrees at 7 bases. The J segment lost 1 base and the V segment lost 5 bases, leaving 5 bases of the junction unmatched. CDR3 length equals 14 residues. Germline values: CDR1 MNHNY, CDR2 SVGAGI (reference sequence). The CDR3 sequence: CASSQDRRSYEQYF. In DNA, the CDR3 is TGTGCCAGCAGTCAGGACAGGAGATCCTACGAGCAGTACTTC.

The chain carries TRBV11-3 and TRBJ2-2, with a possible D match to TRBD1 (8 bases). This CDR3 contains 16 residues. V gave up 5 bases and J gave up 6 bases, with 19 bases separating them. Germline lookup yields CDR1 SGHNT and CDR2 YENEEA. CDR3 region: CASSLRTGRGAGELFF. DNA of the CDR3: TGTGCCAGCAGCCTCCGGACAGGGAGGGGTGCCGGGGAGCTGTTTTTT.

J is TRBJ2-5 and V is TRBV6-1; 7 bases line up with TRBD1. Trimming removed 3 bases from V and 3 bases from J; junction bases left unmatched: 4. The CDR3 consists of 14 residues. CDR1 and CDR2 (germline): MNHNS, SASEGT. The CDR3 loop is CASSDPDREETQYF. The CDR3 nucleotides are TGTGCCAGCAGTGATCCAGACAGGGAAGAGACCCAGTACTTC.

This clone was counted a few times. The chain couples TRBV30 to TRBJ2-2; TRBD2 agrees at 7 bases. The germline CDR1 and CDR2 sequences are GTSNPN and SVGIG (reference sequence). The CDR3 has 16 amino acids. V gave up 2 bases and J gave up 1 base; unmatched junction bases: 7. CDR3 in amino acids: CAWSRLAVMNTGELFF. The CDR3, as DNA: TGTGCCTGGAGTCGGCTAGCGGTTATGAACACCGGGGAGCTGTTTTTT. Supplemented by reference TRBV30 and TRBJ2-2, the full variable domain reads SQTIHQWPATLVQPVGSPLSLECTVEGTSNPNLYWYRQAAGRGLQLLFYSVGIGQISSEVPQNLSASRPQDRQFILSSKKLLLSDSGFYLCAWSRLAVMNTGELFFGEGSRLTVL.

The chain has TRBV5-1 and TRBJ1-6; 9 positions agree with TRBD1. The germline V gene has CDR1 SGHRS and CDR2 YFSETQ. The CDR3 runs to 15 residues. V was clipped by 4 bases and J by 5 bases; unmatched bases: 4. The CDR3 DNA reads TGCGCCAGCAGCAGCAGGACAGGGGATAATTCACCCCTCCACTTT. Translated, it gives CASSSRTGDNSPLHF. Full variable domain (remainder filled in from reference TRBV5-1 and TRBJ1-6): KAGVTQTPRYLIKTRGQQVTLSCSPISGHRSVSWYQQTPGQGLQFLFEYFSETQRNKGNFPGRFSGRQFSNSRSEMNVSTLELGDSALYLCASSSRTGDNSPLHFGNGTRLTVT.

This clone was seen only a few times. The V and J genes are TRBV18 and TRBJ1-1; D is ambiguous. V was cut by 1 base and J by 1 base, with 10 bases left in between. Germline lookup yields CDR1 KGHSH and CDR2 LQKENI. CDR3 length: 15 amino acids. CDR3 in amino acids: CASSPRASRNTEAFF. Here the CDR3 DNA reads TGTGCCAGCTCACCACGGGCCTCGCGGAACACTGAAGCTTTCTTT.

This chain links TRBV6-5 with TRBJ2-7; tentatively, D is TRBD1 (6 bases). Per the germline V gene, CDR1 is MNHEY and CDR2 is SVGAGI. This CDR3 contains 15 residues. V lost 7 bases, J lost 2 bases, and 18 bases lay in between. The CDR3 region has the DNA TGTGCCAGCATTCAAGGACAGAATACCCCCTACGAGCAGTACTTC. Translated, it gives CASIQGQNTPYEQYF.

The V gene is TRBV24-1, the J gene TRBJ2-5; 7 positions match TRBD2. Germline V gives CDR1 KGHDR, CDR2 SFDVKD. CDR3 length: 14 residues. J lost 5 bases, V lost 2 bases, and 4 bases had no gene match. Written as DNA, the CDR3 is TGTGCCACCAGTGATTCCCGGGGGGTGGAGACCCAGTACTTC. Amino acids: CATSDSRGVETQYF.

The genes are TRBV4-3 and TRBJ2-1; 12 bases are shared with TRBD2. The germline CDR1 and CDR2 sequences are LGHNA and YSLEER. V lost 4 bases to trimming and J lost 9 bases; unmatched junction nucleotides: 10. CDR3 length equals 16 residues. CDR3 DNA: TGCGCCAGCAGCCCACGGACTAGCGGGACATTGAGTGAGCAGTTCTTC. This sequence encodes CASSPRTSGTLSEQFF.

V gene TRBV6-5 combines with J gene TRBJ2-7; TRBD2 matches 8 bases. The CDR3 covers 15 residues. Germline values: CDR1 MNHEY, CDR2 SVGAGI. The trim removed 5 bases at V and 0 bases at J, leaving 6 bases unmatched. CDR3 DNA sequence: TGTGCCAGCAGTATTAGCGGGGTTAGCTCCTACGAGCAGTACTTC. It is translated as CASSISGVSSYEQYF.

CDR3 sequence: CASSPQIQTADPYGYTF. CDR3 DNA sequence: TGTGCCAGCAGCCCCCAAATTCAGACAGCAGACCCCTATGGCTACACCTTC. The chain joins TRBV4-2 to TRBJ1-2; D possibly corresponds to TRBD1 (5 bases). Trimming took off 4 bases at V and 4 bases at J, with 22 bases between the two ends. The CDR3 contains 17 residues. Germline-derived CDR1 and CDR2 are LGHNA and YNFKEQ.

This clone was seen only once. The V gene is TRBV5-5, the J gene TRBJ1-1; D remains ambiguous. Looked up from germline, CDR1 is SGHKS and CDR2 is YYEKEE (reference sequence). V was cut by 4 bases and J by 6 bases, with 7 bases left in between. This CDR3 has 11 amino acids. The CDR3 spells CASSRASEAFF. CDR3 nucleotide sequence: TGTGCCAGCAGCCGTGCGTCTGAAGCTTTCTTT.

CDR3 sequence reads: CASSEQGQIRNYGYTF. As DNA, the CDR3 is TGTGCCAGCAGTGAACAGGGACAGATTCGTAACTATGGCTACACCTTC. The chain recombines TRBV2 with TRBJ1-2; 7 bases line up with TRBD1. The V gene's germline CDR1 is SNHLY and CDR2 FYNNEI. The CDR3 is 16 amino acids. The ends lost 2 bases at V and 1 base at J; junction bases unmatched: 7.

This clone has just one count. The chain has TRBV7-9 and TRBJ2-5; a possible D gene is TRBD2 (6 bases). Trimming stripped 5 bases from V and 5 bases from J, with 18 bases between. This CDR3 comprises 15 residues. Germline V gene lookup returns CDR1 SEHNR and CDR2 FQNEAQ (reference sequence). The CDR3 sequence is CASSPPLEGRETQYF. CDR3 in DNA: TGTGCCAGCAGCCCGCCTTTGGAGGGGCGGGAGACCCAGTACTTC.

J is TRBJ2-1 and V is TRBV30; 7 bases are a match to TRBD2. The CDR3 runs 14 residues. Germline CDR1 reads GTSNPN; CDR2 reads SVGIG (reference sequence). V dropped 2 bases and J dropped 8; count of bases not matched to a gene: 9. The CDR3 DNA reads TGTGCCTGGAGTACAGCGGGGCCTAAGGATGAGCAGTTCTTC. Its translation is CAWSTAGPKDEQFF.

Written as DNA, the CDR3 is TGTGCCACCAGCAGAGGGACTAGCGGGAGTTGGGGCACAGATACGCAGTATTTT. Its protein product is CATSRGTSGSWGTDTQYF. The chain is built from TRBV15 and TRBJ2-3; TRBD2 agrees at 13 bases. Germline V gene sequence: CDR1 LNHNV, CDR2 YYDKDF (reference sequence). The CDR3 totals 18 residues. Trimming cost V 1 base and J 1 base; bases outside gene matches: 5. The full variable domain, its missing parts supplied by reference TRBV15 and TRBJ2-3, is DAMVIQNPRYQVTQFGKPVTLSCSQTLNHNVMYWYQQKSSQAPKLLFHYYDKDFNNEADTPDNFQSRRPNTSFCFLDIRSPGLGDTAMYLCATSRGTSGSWGTDTQYFGPGTRLTVL.

This clone turned up a few times. The rearrangement uses TRBV4-2 and TRBJ1-5; tentatively, D is TRBD1 (5 bases). Germline V lookup: CDR1 LGHNA, CDR2 YNFKEQ. The CDR3 is 15 amino acids. The V gene lost 1 base and the J gene lost 5 bases, with 12 bases spanning the gap. CDR3 amino acids: CASSQAQGSDQPQHF. CDR3 coding DNA: TGTGCCAGCAGCCAAGCCCAGGGCTCGGATCAGCCCCAGCATTTT.

The chain carries TRBV6-1 and TRBJ1-1, with 7 nucleotides matching TRBD1. After removal of 5 bases from V and 0 bases from J, the junction contained 3 bases not matched to a gene. Looked up from germline, CDR1 is MNHNS and CDR2 is SASEGT. The CDR3 has 14 amino acids. CDR3 in amino acids: CASSSGGLNTEAFF. The CDR3 DNA sequence: TGTGCCAGCAGTTCAGGGGGACTGAACACTGAAGCTTTCTTT.

The table lists this clone with a count of one. The rearrangement joins TRBV28 to TRBJ1-6; D is undetermined. The CDR3 length is 16 residues. Trimming stripped 3 bases from V and 4 bases from J, with 13 bases between. CDR1 is MDHEN, CDR2 SYDVKM, per germline. The CDR3, as DNA: TGTGCCAGCAGTTTCCCCAATGTCGGTTATAATTCACCCCTCCACTTT. Its protein product is CASSFPNVGYNSPLHF.

The V call is TRBV24-1, the J call TRBJ2-2; 7 positions agree with TRBD1. CDR3 size: 15 residues. Germline assignment: CDR1 KGHDR and CDR2 SFDVKD. V lost 4 bases, J lost 7 bases, and 8 bases stayed unmatched. The CDR3 DNA sequence: TGTGCCACCAGTGAACGGGGACAGAGGGGCGGGGAGCTGTTTTTT. Residues: CATSERGQRGGELFF.

In this sample, this clone turned up a few times. The chain recombines TRBV19 with TRBJ2-6, with no clear D. Germline V gives CDR1 LNHDA, CDR2 SQIVND (reference sequence). Trimming took 4 bases from V and 0 from J, leaving 4 bases between them. The CDR3 is made up of 14 amino acids. The CDR3 loop is CASSTVSGANVLTF. The CDR3 nucleotides read TGTGCCAGTAGTACGGTCTCTGGGGCCAACGTCCTGACTTTC.

V and J are TRBV11-2 and TRBJ2-5, with TRBD2 matching 8 bases. Trimming cost V 3 bases and J 4 bases; bases outside gene matches: 7. This CDR3 region has 15 residues. Germline CDR1 reads SGHAT; CDR2 reads FQNNGV. CDR3 bases: TGTGCCAGCAGCTTTAACGGGGGGGCCCGAGAGACCCAGTACTTC. Its translation: CASSFNGGARETQYF.

The V and J genes are TRBV7-2 and TRBJ1-3; D is unresolved. The CDR3 is 14 amino acids. Trimming took off 1 base at V and 0 bases at J, with 4 bases between the two ends. CDR1 is SGHTA and CDR2 is FQGNSA in the germline V gene. CDR3 DNA: TGTGCCAGCAGCTTAGGGCCCTCTGGAAACACCATATATTTT. This gives the protein CASSLGPSGNTIYF.